The 28 T cell receptor beta chains below were found in one sample sequenced in a study of T cells in Graves' hyperthyroidism and ophthalmopathy. Amplification of TCR beta CDR3 regions was performed using RNA transcripts as template. RT-PCR in the first round (using the HTBI primer set) targeted the TCR CDR3. TCRdb re-called the multiplex PCR reads through MiXCR, storing one row per CDR3 protein. The sample lists 450,000 to 600,000 distinct CDR3 sequences; 14% were seen once. The source material was blood. The source of these receptors is a woman between 35 and 50 years old with Graves' hyperthyroidism.

This clonotype was counted at least ten times. This chain links TRBV20-1 with TRBJ2-5; D perhaps matches TRBD2 (6 bases). The CDR3 consists of 14 residues. In germline, CDR1 is DFQATT, CDR2 SNEGSKA (reference sequence). V was pared by 2 bases and J by 1 base, with 11 bases between. The CDR3, as DNA: TGCAGTGCTAGAACGGGAGTAATCCAAGAGACCCAGTACTTC. It codes for CSARTGVIQETQYF.

This chain uses TRBV3-1 with TRBJ2-2; possible D gene TRBD2, 5 bases. Germline V gene data show CDR1 as LGHDT and CDR2 as YNNKEL (reference sequence). Trimming took off 2 bases at V and 4 bases at J, with 14 bases between the two ends. CDR3 length: 16 amino acids. This CDR3 is CASSQTPPGITGELFF. Written as DNA, the CDR3 is TGTGCCAGCAGCCAAACTCCCCCGGGGATCACCGGGGAGCTGTTTTTT.

This clonotype has a count of ten or more. J is TRBJ2-3 and V is TRBV2; 10 bases match TRBD2. V shed 8 bases and J 0 bases; nucleotides not matched to a gene: 8. CDR1 and CDR2 (germline): SNHLY, FYNNEI. This CDR3 spans 16 amino acids. CDR3 in DNA: TGTGCCAGCGCAACTAGCGGGATGTTTAGCACAGATACGCAGTATTTT. Its protein product is CASATSGMFSTDTQYF.

The gene calls are TRBV5-1 and TRBJ2-3; 7 bases agree with TRBD1. CDR3 length equals 16 residues. Germline CDR1 is SGHRS and CDR2 is YFSETQ. V lost 4 bases and J lost 0; bases outside the gene matches: 8. CDR3 coding DNA: TGCGCCAGCAGCCAGGGGACAGCTCGAAGCACAGATACGCAGTATTTT. This sequence encodes CASSQGTARSTDTQYF.

This clonotype appeared many times. The chain is built from TRBV18 and TRBJ1-3, with TRBD1 identical over 9 bases. Trimming removed 6 bases from V and 2 bases from J; junction bases left unmatched: 8. Germline V gives CDR1 KGHSH, CDR2 LQKENI. The CDR3 is made up of 16 amino acids. CDR3 loop: CASSRDRALTGNTIYF. CDR3 DNA: TGTGCCAGCTCTCGGGACAGGGCGCTAACTGGAAACACCATATATTTT.

This clonotype has a count of ten or more. The V gene is TRBV6-5, the J gene TRBJ1-1; the D gene is possibly TRBD1 (6 bases). The CDR3 runs to 15 residues. Germline CDR1 reads MNHEY; CDR2 reads SVGAGI. Trimming took 0 bases from V and 5 from J, leaving 13 bases between them. DNA of the CDR3: TGTGCCAGCAGTTACTCGAGCTGGAGGGGGACTGAAGCTTTCTTT. It is translated as CASSYSSWRGTEAFF.

This clonotype was detected many times. The chain has TRBV19 and TRBJ2-3, with 9 bases identical to TRBD2. J was trimmed by 2 bases and V by 5 bases; bases with no gene match: 5. The CDR3 runs 15 residues. Germline CDR1 reads LNHDA; CDR2 reads SQIVND (reference sequence). The CDR3 nucleotides are TGTGCCAGTAGTCTAAGCGGGAGGACCACAGATACGCAGTATTTT. This encodes CASSLSGRTTDTQYF. The full variable domain, completed using reference TRBV19 and TRBJ2-3, is DGGITQSPKYLFRKEGQNVTLSCEQNLNHDAMYWYRQDPGQGLRLIYYSQIVNDFQKGDIAEGYSVSREKKESFPLTVTSAQKNPTAFYLCASSLSGRTTDTQYFGPGTRLTVL.

There are many counts of this clonotype. The rearrangement joins TRBV5-6 to TRBJ2-1, with D hard to call. The CDR3 extends over 12 amino acids. Germline lookup yields CDR1 SGHDT and CDR2 YYEEEE. Trimming cost V 0 bases and J 10 bases, with 8 bases left between them. CDR3: CASSLVSREQFF. CDR3 in DNA: TGTGCCAGCAGCTTGGTTAGTCGGGAGCAGTTCTTC. Full variable domain (remainder filled in from reference TRBV5-6 and TRBJ2-1): DAGVTQSPTHLIKTRGQQVTLRCSPKSGHDTVSWYQQALGQGPQFIFQYYEEEERQRGNFPDRFSGHQFPNYSSELNVNALLLGDSALYLCASSLVSREQFFGPGTRLTVL.

Ten or more counts support this clonotype. The chain is built from TRBV7-2 and TRBJ1-5, with 9 bases that match TRBD1. The germline V gene encodes CDR1 SGHTA and CDR2 FQGNSA. Germline trimming cut 2 bases from V and 6 bases from J; bases unmatched to any gene: 11. This CDR3 has 17 amino acids. Here the CDR3 reads CASSLPGQGVGSQPQHF. The CDR3 bases are TGTGCCAGCAGCTTACCGGGACAGGGCGTTGGCAGTCAGCCCCAGCATTTT.

This clonotype showed up many times. The chain has TRBV24-1 and TRBJ2-5, with 7 nucleotides matching TRBD1. CDR3 size: 16 residues. Germline V gene sequence: CDR1 KGHDR, CDR2 SFDVKD. V shed 4 bases, J shed 4 bases, and the junction held 11 bases outside the gene matches. The CDR3 bases are TGTGCCACCAGTGACCCAGGGACAGACTTTGGAGAGACCCAGTACTTC. This gives the protein CATSDPGTDFGETQYF.

J is TRBJ1-2 and V is TRBV29-1; D gene ambiguous. The germline CDR1 and CDR2 sequences are SQVTM and ANQGSEA. Trimming removed 4 bases from V and 5 bases from J, with 8 bases in between. This CDR3 has 11 residues. This CDR3 is CSVVLSYGYTF. In nucleotides, the CDR3 is TGCAGCGTTGTATTAAGTTATGGCTACACCTTC.

This clonotype was counted many times. The V call is TRBV27, the J call TRBJ2-1, with D hard to call. This CDR3 region has 17 residues. Trimming shortened V by 0 bases and J by 0 bases, and 12 bases separated the two germline ends. CDR1 MNHEY and CDR2 SMNVEV come from the germline V gene (reference sequence). This CDR3 reads CASSLSWSVVSYNEQFF. For the CDR3, the DNA is TGTGCCAGCAGTTTATCATGGAGTGTGGTCTCCTACAATGAGCAGTTCTTC.

In its sample, this clonotype was seen many times. V is TRBV7-9 and J is TRBJ2-7, with TRBD1 matching over 7 bases. Germline trimming cut 0 bases from V and 3 bases from J; bases unmatched to any gene: 5. CDR1 is SEHNR, CDR2 FQNEAQ, per germline (reference sequence). The CDR3 length is 15 residues. The CDR3 is CASSLALGTVYEQYF. CDR3 DNA sequence: TGTGCCAGCAGCTTAGCGCTCGGGACAGTCTACGAGCAGTACTTC.

This clonotype was counted between two and nine times. The chain has TRBV29-1 and TRBJ2-7, with 9 bases lining up with TRBD1. The V gene's germline CDR1 is SQVTM and CDR2 ANQGSEA. The J segment lost 4 bases and the V segment lost 6 bases, leaving 7 bases of the junction unmatched. The CDR3 extends over 13 amino acids. The CDR3 spells CSVRQGGRYEQYF. CDR3 nucleotides: TGCAGCGTCAGACAGGGGGGAAGGTACGAGCAGTACTTC.

This clonotype appeared many times. The J gene is TRBJ2-3, the V gene TRBV12-3 or TRBV12-4; TRBD2 matches 12 bases. The V and J ends lost 5 bases and 2 bases, in that order; junction bases with no gene match: 5. This CDR3 region has 16 residues. In DNA, the CDR3 is TGTGCCAGCAGTCCGACTAGCGGGAGTTACACAGATACGCAGTATTTT. This sequence encodes CASSPTSGSYTDTQYF.

This clonotype has just a few counts. The chain is built from TRBV7-2 and TRBJ2-6; D assignment may be TRBD1 or TRBD2 (5 bases each). Deletions cut 1 base from V and 0 bases from J, with 10 bases between. This CDR3 comprises 17 residues. Germline V lookup: CDR1 SGHTA, CDR2 FQGNSA. The CDR3 protein is CASSLGFGASGANVLTF. CDR3 DNA sequence: TGTGCCAGCAGCTTAGGATTCGGGGCCTCTGGGGCCAACGTCCTGACTTTC.

The V gene is TRBV6-1, the J gene TRBJ2-2; D unresolved. The germline V gene has CDR1 MNHNS and CDR2 SASEGT. Trimming cost V 6 bases and J 6 bases, with 8 bases left between them. This CDR3 contains 12 residues. This chain's CDR3 is CASRERAGELFF. DNA for the CDR3: TGTGCCAGCAGGGAGAGAGCCGGGGAGCTGTTTTTT.

This clonotype was detected many times. V usage is TRBV12-3 or TRBV12-4 and J usage is TRBJ2-5; no definite D call. V was pared by 4 bases and J by 4 bases, with 7 bases between. The CDR3 sequence is 12 residues long. As DNA, the CDR3 is TGTGCCAGCAGTTCCGGTGGAGAGACCCAGTACTTC. Its translation is CASSSGGETQYF.

This clonotype showed up just a few times. Compared with germline, one end of the junction differs, possibly owing to a read error. The chain combines TRBV10-3 with TRBJ2-6, with TRBD1 matching 10 bases. The CDR3 loop spans 19 amino acids. Germline CDR1 is ENHRY and CDR2 is SYGVKD. The CDR3 protein is CAISSSTQTGGTGANVLAF. CDR3 bases: TGTGCCATCAGTTCCAGCACCCAGACAGGGGGCACTGGGGCCAACGTCCTGGCTTTC.

This clonotype was seen many times. In nucleotides, the CDR3 is TGTGCCAGTCTGGCATTCACCGGGGAGCTGTTTTTT. Residues: CASLAFTGELFF. V usage is TRBV27 and J usage is TRBJ2-2; D remains unclear. Trimming shortened V by 9 bases and J by 4 bases, and 9 bases separated the two germline ends. Germline V lookup: CDR1 MNHEY, CDR2 SMNVEV (reference sequence). The CDR3 has 12 amino acids.

This clonotype showed up many times. Here the CDR3 DNA reads TGTGCCAGCGCAACAGGGGATCGAAATTCACCCCTCCACTTT. Translating it yields CASATGDRNSPLHF. V is TRBV7-9 and J is TRBJ1-6; 7 nucleotides align to TRBD1. The CDR3 contains 14 residues. The V gene end was trimmed by 8 bases and the J gene end by 7 bases; junction bases not matched to a gene: 8. Germline CDR1 reads SEHNR; CDR2 reads FQNEAQ (reference sequence).

This clonotype turned up a few times. The rearrangement links TRBV7-3 to TRBJ2-3, with 14 bases aligning to TRBD2. V trimming: 3 bases; J trimming: 4 bases; junction bases outside the gene matches: 3. Per germline, CDR1 SGHTA and CDR2 FQGTGA. The CDR3 runs to 16 residues. This chain's CDR3 is CASSLVGLAGADTQYF. The CDR3, as DNA: TGTGCCAGCAGCTTGGTGGGACTAGCGGGGGCAGATACGCAGTATTTT.

The chain employs TRBV18 and TRBJ1-6, with 7 bases matching TRBD1. The CDR3 covers 15 residues. V was clipped by 6 bases and J by 10 bases; unmatched bases: 12. The germline V gene has CDR1 KGHSH and CDR2 LQKENI. CDR3 sequence reads: CASSQYRGSDSPLHF. CDR3 sequence (DNA): TGTGCCAGCTCGCAATACAGGGGCTCGGACTCACCCCTCCACTTT. The complete variable domain, with remaining parts taken from reference TRBV18 and TRBJ1-6, reads NAGVMQNPRHLVRRRGQEARLRCSPMKGHSHVYWYRQLPEEGLKFMVYLQKENIIDESGMPKERFSAEFPKEGPSILRIQQVVRGDSAAYFCASSQYRGSDSPLHFGNGTRLTVT.

This rearrangement joins TRBV29-1 to TRBJ2-1, with 9 nucleotides matching TRBD2. Germline V gene data show CDR1 as SQVTM and CDR2 as ANQGSEA. V dropped 8 bases and J dropped 7; count of bases not matched to a gene: 9. This CDR3 is 13 amino acids long. The CDR3, as DNA: TGCAGCACAGTAGCGGGAGTGGGGAATGAGCAGTTCTTC. It encodes CSTVAGVGNEQFF.

This clonotype came up many times. V gene TRBV28 combines with J gene TRBJ1-4; 8 positions match TRBD1. Germline-derived CDR1 and CDR2 are MDHEN and SYDVKM. The CDR3 is 14 amino acids. Trimming cost V 2 bases and J 7 bases; bases outside gene matches: 3. The CDR3 DNA sequence: TGTGCCAGCAGTTTACAGGGGGCGAGTGAAAAACTGTTTTTT. Translated, it gives CASSLQGASEKLFF. Variable domain in full (rest from reference TRBV28 and TRBJ1-4): DVKVTQSSRYLVKRTGEKVFLECVQDMDHENMFWYRQDPGLGLRLIYFSYDVKMKEKGDIPEGYSVSREKKERFSLILESASTNQTSMYLCASSLQGASEKLFFGSGTQLSVL.

V and J are TRBV2 and TRBJ1-5; D is unclear. The V end lost 6 bases, the J end lost 0 bases, and 12 bases lay between the germline ends. This CDR3 region has 15 residues. CDR1 and CDR2 from the germline V gene are SNHLY and FYNNEI. CDR3 in amino acids: CASRDDGYSNQPQHF. The CDR3 nucleotides are TGTGCCAGCAGAGACGACGGTTATAGCAATCAGCCCCAGCATTTT.

This clonotype has at least ten counts. This chain uses TRBV28 with TRBJ1-2; weak D call: TRBD1 (6 bases). This CDR3 contains 14 residues. CDR1 MDHEN and CDR2 SYDVKM come from the germline V gene. The ends were cut back, 2 bases at V and 4 bases at J, with 11 bases in the middle. The CDR3 reads CASSLNPGVYGYTF. The CDR3 DNA is TGTGCCAGCAGTTTAAATCCAGGGGTCTATGGCTACACCTTC.

This clonotype came up many times. The chain carries TRBV6-1 and TRBJ2-5; 13 bases are shared with TRBD2. This CDR3 has 17 amino acids. V lost 6 bases, J lost 1 base, and 8 bases stayed unmatched. The germline gives CDR1 MNHNS, CDR2 SASEGT. DNA for the CDR3: TGTGCCAGCAGGGCCCCGGGACTAGCGGGAAGCCAAGAGACCCAGTACTTC. Its translation is CASRAPGLAGSQETQYF.